The sequence of this T cell receptor beta chain was determined in a study of spatial heterogeneity in lung cancer. Broader study findings: Ubiquitous expanded tumor TCRs were seen in blood more at resection than at follow-up.

Every TCR cDNA molecule bore a unique molecular identifier. One entry per CDR3 protein, called by TCRdb with MiXCR from the 5' RACE reads. This sample has some 25,000 distinct CDR3 sequences, with 9.5% to 15% found just once. The time point was: sample taken at primary tumor resection. Whole RNA, which was extracted from tumor, nontumor lung tissue or frozen PBMC, was sequenced without any cell sorting. This clonotype has more than one count but fewer than ten. Its antigen is not identified. The sequences come from PBMCs, collected at surgery. The sequence derives from a female donor with early-stage non-small cell lung cancer.

The CDR3 here is CAISERDTQGDTQYF. The CDR3 DNA sequence: TGTGCCATCAGTGAAAGGGACACCCAGGGAGATACGCAGTATTTT. This chain joins TRBV10-3 and TRBJ2-3, with a tentative D call TRBD1 (6 bases). V gave up 3 bases and J gave up 5 bases, with 15 bases separating them. Germline V gene lookup returns CDR1 ENHRY and CDR2 SYGVKD. This CDR3 spans 15 amino acids.